This T cell receptor (beta chain) was sequenced during a study of T cells after yellow fever vaccination. Using its own MiXCR run on the 5' RACE reads, TCRdb lists one record per CDR3 protein. The table shows 450,000 to 650,000 distinct CDR3 sequences, with approximately 13% occurring only once. This CDR3 is built from 16 residues. Germline-derived CDR1 and CDR2 are KGHDR and SFDVKD. V lost 7 bases to trimming and J lost 0 bases, with 15 bases between them. The input for sequencing was PBMCs, taken on the day of the yellow fever booster vaccination. The V gene is TRBV24-1, the J gene TRBJ2-1, with D perhaps matching TRBD1 (6 bases). The clonotype comes from a man aged 25 to 40 who received the YFV17D yellow fever vaccine. The CDR3 DNA reads as TGTGCCACCAGCAAACAGGGCGCCAGCTCCTACAATGAGCAGTTCTTC. This encodes CATSKQGASSYNEQFF.